This T cell receptor beta chain derives from a study of blood T cell repertoires in COVID-19. About the research overall: There were acute and convalescent COVID-19 samples, and they came from the United States, Italy and Spain. From T cells, B-cell-depleted T cells, or PBMCs came the material, which was cDNA or gDNA.

In the authors' methods: Amplification with reference gene primers provided the estimates of nucleated cell counts. Data came from immunoSEQ multiplex PCR; TCRdb stores just in-frame clones and leaves some out. The V and J calls and clone size come from that table; D and trimming were worked out from the DNA. The table includes around 30,000 clones, roughly 80% detected once. After removal of 3 bases from V and 1 base from J, the junction contained 2 bases not matched to a gene. Germline V gives CDR1 SGHTA, CDR2 FQGNSA. There are 15 residues in the CDR3. This receptor was identified in a woman in her seventies with active or convalescent COVID-19. Sequencing used peripheral blood. The rearrangement links TRBV7-2 to TRBJ2-1; TRBD2 aligns across 8 bases. The CDR3 is CASSFSGASYNEQFF. CDR3 in DNA: TGTGCCAGCAGCTTTAGCGGGGCGTCCTACAATGAGCAGTTCTTC.